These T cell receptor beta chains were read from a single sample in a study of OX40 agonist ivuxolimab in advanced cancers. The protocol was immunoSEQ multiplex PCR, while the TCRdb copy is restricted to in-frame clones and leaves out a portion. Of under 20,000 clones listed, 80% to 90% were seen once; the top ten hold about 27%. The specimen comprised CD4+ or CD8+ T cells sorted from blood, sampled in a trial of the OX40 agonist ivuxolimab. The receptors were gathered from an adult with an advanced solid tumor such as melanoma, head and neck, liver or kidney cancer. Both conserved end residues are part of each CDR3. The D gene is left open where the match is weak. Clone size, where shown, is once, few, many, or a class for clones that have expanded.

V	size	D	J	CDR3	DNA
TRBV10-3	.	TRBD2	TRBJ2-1	CAIRVTSGQTSSYNEQFF	TGTGCCATCAGGGTGACTAGCGGGCAGACGAGCTCCTACAATGAGCAGTTCTTC
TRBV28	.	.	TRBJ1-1	CASGALGTEAFF	TGTGCCAGCGGCGCCCTGGGAACTGAAGCTTTCTTT
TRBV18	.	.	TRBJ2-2	CASSPPVDTGELFF	TGTGCCAGCTCACCCCCCGTAGACACCGGGGAGCTGTTTTTT
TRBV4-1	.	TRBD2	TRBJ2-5	CASSQDGVAGGAHQETQYF	TGCGCCAGCAGCCAAGATGGGGTAGCGGGGGGGGCCCACCAAGAGACCCAGTACTTC
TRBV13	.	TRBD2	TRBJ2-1	CASSSYQRGVPNEQFF	TGTGCCAGCAGCTCCTACCAGCGGGGGGTTCCAAATGAGCAGTTCTTC
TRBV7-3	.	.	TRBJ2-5	CASSLFPAGVKETQYF	TGTGCCAGCAGCTTATTCCCGGCAGGCGTAAAAGAGACCCAGTACTTC
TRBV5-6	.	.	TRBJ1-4	CASSLAGKGTRETVF	TGTGCCAGCAGCTTGGCTGGGAAGGGCACCCGGGAAACTGTTTTT
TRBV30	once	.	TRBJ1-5	CAWSVQGDQPQHF	TGTGCCTGGAGTGTACAAGGAGATCAGCCCCAGCATTTT
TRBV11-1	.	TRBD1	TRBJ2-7	CASSGTGSRSYEQYF	TGTGCCAGCAGCGGGACAGGGTCCCGCTCCTACGAGCAGTACTTC
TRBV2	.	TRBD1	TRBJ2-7	CASRALIGTGIPHEQYF	TGTGCCAGCAGGGCTCTAATTGGGACAGGGATTCCCCACGAGCAGTACTTC
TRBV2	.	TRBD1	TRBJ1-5	CASSDLGQGTGRPQHF	TGTGCCAGCAGTGACTTGGGACAGGGTACTGGAAGGCCCCAGCATTTT